These 17 T cell receptor beta chains were all obtained from the same sample, sequenced in a study of blood T cells in healthy people across ages. Through a sample-barcoded 5' primer and a J-beta primer mix, a second PCR was run for roughly 6 to 12 cycles. TCRdb processed the 5' RACE reads anew with MiXCR; each CDR3 protein has one entry. The sample includes 550,000 to 800,000 distinct CDR3 sequences, roughly 30% of them seen just once. The sequencing input was blood. These receptors were obtained from a woman at least 80 years old in good health.

The table lists this clonotype with many counts. This rearrangement joins TRBV5-1 to TRBJ2-7; tentative D call: TRBD2 (7 bases). CDR1 and CDR2 from the germline V gene are SGHRS and YFSETQ. V gave up 0 bases and J gave up 5 bases, with 18 bases separating them. CDR3 size: 16 residues. For the CDR3, the DNA is TGCGCCAGCAGCTTGGTCCTGACGGGCGGGGGCCACGAGCAGTACTTC. Its protein is CASSLVLTGGGHEQYF.

This clonotype showed up many times. A read error may be the cause here, since a much bigger clone is one base away. The rearrangement links TRBV4-2 to TRBJ2-5, with 8 nucleotides matching TRBD2. The CDR3 is 15 amino acids. Germline V gene sequence: CDR1 LGHNA, CDR2 YNFKEQ. The CDR3 DNA follows: TGTGCCAGCAGTCCCGGGAGGGGAGAAAAAGAGTCCCAGTACTTC. Encoded protein: CASSPGRGEKESQYF.

This clonotype was seen ten or more times. The chain joins TRBV6-1 to TRBJ2-3, with D unresolved. Germline assignment: CDR1 MNHNS and CDR2 SASEGT. V lost 4 bases and J lost 2, with 16 bases in between. This CDR3 has 16 amino acids. The CDR3 sequence is CASSVVWGRNTDTQYF. Here the CDR3 DNA reads TGTGCCAGCAGTGTTGTTTGGGGAAGAAACACAGATACGCAGTATTTT.

This clonotype was counted ten times or more. The genes are TRBV4-3 and TRBJ1-4, with 7 positions matching TRBD1. The J segment lost 6 bases and the V segment lost 2 bases, leaving 9 bases of the junction unmatched. The germline V gene has CDR1 LGHNA and CDR2 YSLEER. The CDR3 runs to 16 residues. CDR3 loop: CASSQRAGTAHEKLFF. DNA of the CDR3: TGCGCCAGCAGCCAACGAGCGGGGACAGCCCATGAAAAACTGTTTTTT.

This clonotype showed up many times. This chain connects TRBV5-1 to TRBJ2-7, with a possible D match to TRBD1 (6 bases). V lost 4 bases and J lost 0, with 11 bases in between. The CDR3 has 14 amino acids. Germline values: CDR1 SGHRS, CDR2 YFSETQ. The CDR3 coding sequence is TGCGCCAGCAGCGGCGACAGGAGCTCCTACGAGCAGTACTTC. Its protein product is CASSGDRSSYEQYF.

This clonotype was seen many times. The V gene is TRBV7-2, the J gene TRBJ1-2; D gene ambiguous. Germline CDR1 and CDR2: SGHTA and FQGNSA. The CDR3 length is 15 residues. Trimming removed 6 bases from V and 0 bases from J, with 14 bases in between. In DNA, the CDR3 is TGTGCCAGCAGTCTTTCCCCGGGGACTAACTATGGCTACACCTTC. Amino acid sequence: CASSLSPGTNYGYTF.

V and J are TRBV6-1 and TRBJ1-5; D is uncertain. The length of the CDR3 is 13 residues. Germline CDR1 is MNHNS and CDR2 is SASEGT. V was clipped by 9 bases and J by 0 bases, with 9 bases between them. CDR3 nucleotide sequence: TGTGCCAGTCAGGATTATAGCAATCAGCCCCAGCATTTT. It yields the protein CASQDYSNQPQHF.

This clonotype was seen at least ten times. V gene TRBV6-1 combines with J gene TRBJ2-7; TRBD1 is a possible D gene (6 bases). Germline V gene sequence: CDR1 MNHNS, CDR2 SASEGT. Trimming cost V 6 bases and J 5 bases, with 20 bases left between them. The CDR3 has 15 amino acids. This chain's CDR3 is CASRTPTGTINEQYF. In nucleotides, the CDR3 is TGTGCCAGCAGGACTCCAACAGGGACGATAAACGAGCAGTACTTC.

The chain is built from TRBV20-1 and TRBJ2-3; TRBD1 matches 8 bases. V shed 3 bases, J shed 0 bases, and the junction held 5 bases outside the gene matches. CDR3 length: 15 residues. Germline V gene sequence: CDR1 DFQATT, CDR2 SNEGSKA (reference sequence). The CDR3, as DNA: TGCAGTGCTAGTGACAGGGGCCCCAGCACAGATACGCAGTATTTT. The encoded protein is CSASDRGPSTDTQYF.

This clonotype was counted between two and nine times. The chain links TRBV5-8 to TRBJ1-5; D ambiguous. V was clipped by 2 bases and J by 5 bases, with 14 bases between them. This CDR3 has 15 amino acids. Germline assignment: CDR1 SGHTS and CDR2 YDEGEE. Here the CDR3 DNA reads TGTGCCAGCAGCTTTTCGGGTCGGTTAGATCAGCCCCAGCATTTT. Residues: CASSFSGRLDQPQHF.

This clonotype was counted ten times or more. This chain uses TRBV5-1 with TRBJ2-1; D might be TRBD1 or TRBD2, each matching 5 bases. Germline V gene sequence: CDR1 SGHRS, CDR2 YFSETQ. Trimming removed 5 bases from V and 9 bases from J, with 18 bases in between. The CDR3 has 14 residues. CDR3 protein: CASRERGPASEQFF. CDR3 in DNA: TGCGCCAGCAGGGAAAGGGGACCCGCGAGTGAGCAGTTCTTC.

Notes on this clonotype: With a much larger clone just one base away, this may be a read error. The chain employs TRBV6-1 and TRBJ1-1, with D unresolved. V was pared by 6 bases and J by 7 bases, with 12 bases between. Germline V gene lookup returns CDR1 MNHNS and CDR2 SASEGT. This CDR3 has 12 amino acids. DNA of the CDR3: TGTGCCAGCAGGGCCATGAAAGATGAAGCTTTCTTT. This translates into CASRAMKDEAFF.

This clonotype has ten or more counts. V usage is TRBV5-1 and J usage is TRBJ2-7; tentative D call: TRBD2 (5 bases). This CDR3 has 17 residues. Trimming removed 0 bases at V and 1 base at J, with 17 bases between. The germline V gene encodes CDR1 SGHRS and CDR2 YFSETQ. This chain's CDR3 is CASSLATLGLLSYEQYF. CDR3 nucleotides: TGCGCCAGCAGCTTGGCCACTCTCGGACTTCTGTCCTACGAGCAGTACTTC.

This clonotype has at least ten counts. This chain links TRBV7-9 with TRBJ1-1, with D perhaps matching TRBD1 (6 bases). Germline values: CDR1 SEHNR, CDR2 FQNEAQ (reference sequence). The ends were cut back, 8 bases at V and 5 bases at J, with 15 bases in the middle. The CDR3 has 13 residues. CDR3 protein: CASFQEGGTEAFF. In DNA form, the CDR3 reads TGTGCCAGCTTTCAGGAGGGGGGGACTGAAGCTTTCTTT.

J is TRBJ2-3 and V is TRBV12-3 or TRBV12-4, with D possibly being TRBD1 (5 bases). This CDR3 comprises 15 residues. V lost 6 bases and J 3 bases, leaving 16 bases between the germline ends. CDR3 in amino acids: CASSLGQFRTDTQYF. The CDR3, as DNA: TGTGCCAGCAGCCTAGGACAATTCAGAACAGATACGCAGTATTTT.

This clonotype was recorded many times. The chain uses TRBV6-2 or TRBV6-3 and TRBJ1-1; D is ambiguous. V lost 5 bases and J 5 bases, leaving 15 bases between the germline ends. Per the germline V gene, CDR1 is MNHEY and CDR2 is SVGEGT. The CDR3 length is 14 residues. The CDR3 loop reads CASSDLPPATEAFF. The CDR3 region has the DNA TGTGCCAGCAGTGACTTGCCCCCCGCTACTGAAGCTTTCTTT.

In this sample, this clonotype turned up many times. This sequence joins TRBV3-1 and TRBJ2-1, with a tentative D call TRBD1 (5 bases). Germline V gene data show CDR1 as LGHDT and CDR2 as YNNKEL (reference sequence). This CDR3 is built from 11 residues. V lost 2 bases and J 15 bases, leaving 11 bases between the germline ends. The CDR3 protein is CASSQNTGLFF. CDR3 DNA sequence: TGTGCCAGCAGCCAAAACACAGGTCTGTTCTTC.